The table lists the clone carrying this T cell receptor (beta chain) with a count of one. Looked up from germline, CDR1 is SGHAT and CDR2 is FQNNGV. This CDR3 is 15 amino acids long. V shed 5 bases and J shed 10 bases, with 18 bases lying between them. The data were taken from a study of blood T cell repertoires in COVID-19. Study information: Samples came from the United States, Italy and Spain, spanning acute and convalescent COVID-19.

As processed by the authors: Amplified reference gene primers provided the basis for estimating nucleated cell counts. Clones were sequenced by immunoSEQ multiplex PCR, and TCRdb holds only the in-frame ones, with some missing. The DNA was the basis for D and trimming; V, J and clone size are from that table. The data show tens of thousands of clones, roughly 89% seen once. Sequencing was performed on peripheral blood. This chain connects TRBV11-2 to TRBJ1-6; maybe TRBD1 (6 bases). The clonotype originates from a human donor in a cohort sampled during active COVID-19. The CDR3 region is CASSPLRDTPSPLHF. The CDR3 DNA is TGTGCCAGCAGCCCGCTTCGGGACACTCCCTCACCCCTCCACTTT. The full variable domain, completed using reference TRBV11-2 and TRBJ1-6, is EAGVAQSPRYKIIEKRQSVAFWCNPISGHATLYWYQQILGQGPKLLIQFQNNGVVDDSQLPKDRFSAERLKGVDSTLKIQPAKLEDSAVYLCASSPLRDTPSPLHFGNGTRLTVT.